A selection of T cell receptor beta chains follows, all from one sample in a study of T cell responses to AZD1222 COVID-19 vaccine. TCRdb keeps only in-frame clones here, not all; method: immunoSEQ multiplex PCR. The sample carries about 130,000 clones, approximately 92% recorded once. The material sequenced was peripheral blood, taken 28 days after the second AZD1222 dose. The source of these receptors is an adult who received the AZD1222 COVID-19 vaccine. The conserved cysteine and the conserved F or W are not part of the CDR3 here. Each record gives: V gene, J gene, clone size, CDR3 protein. Not all rows give a size; the values are once, few, many and, for expanded clones, a class.

TRBV4-2	TRBJ2-2	NA	ASSGSFQLF
TRBV7-2	TRBJ1-2	NA	ASRQTGGYGYT
TRBV19	TRBJ2-2	NA	ASSILAGGSGELF
TRBV15	TRBJ2-3	few	ATSRVKDAQY
TRBV29-1	TRBJ1-2	NA	SVGGPNYGYT
TRBV27	TRBJ1-6	NA	ASTRTGLASPLH
TRBV11-3	TRBJ2-2	NA	ASSRFAANTGELF
TRBV5-1	TRBJ1-6	NA	ASSFEGSYNSPLH
TRBV30	TRBJ1-6	once	ASTGTYNSPLH
TRBV20-1	TRBJ1-1	NA	SASLPGRFTEAF
TRBV7-3	TRBJ2-5	few	ASSLTSAVGETQY
TRBV3-1/TRBV3-2	TRBJ1-4	NA	ASSPRGPGEKLF
TRBV4-3	TRBJ2-3	NA	ASSQELAGRTDTQY
TRBV11-2	TRBJ1-6	NA	ASSLIGGSGNSPLH
TRBV5-5	TRBJ1-2	NA	ASSSQGWDGYT
TRBV13	TRBJ2-7	NA	ASSPTPTGNYEQY
TRBV5-1	TRBJ1-2	NA	ASSRGMWYGYT
TRBV7-2	TRBJ2-2	NA	ASSLLYANTGELF
TRBV12-3/TRBV12-4	TRBJ1-5	NA	ATSQSNQPQH
TRBV7-9	TRBJ1-5	NA	ASSLGGTLNQPQH
TRBV28	TRBJ2-3	NA	ASSPPIAGSTDTQY
TRBV27	TRBJ1-3	NA	ASSPRGWNTIY
TRBV19	TRBJ2-7	NA	ASRDRGLREQY
TRBV30	TRBJ1-4	NA	AWSGPPLNEKLF
TRBV5-1	TRBJ2-2	NA	ASSFIGDPAGELF
TRBV6-5	TRBJ2-7	NA	ASSTGSSTYEQY
TRBV14	TRBJ1-1	NA	ASSQSLGIQAF
TRBV7-2	TRBJ1-1	NA	ASSLVDSDTEAF
TRBV6-2/TRBV6-3	TRBJ2-7	NA	ASSHDRGSSYEQY
TRBV19	TRBJ2-1	NA	ASAEGAYNEQF
TRBV7-9	TRBJ2-1	NA	ASSPVQGRFEQF
TRBV7-8	TRBJ2-4	NA	ASSLARGFGIQY